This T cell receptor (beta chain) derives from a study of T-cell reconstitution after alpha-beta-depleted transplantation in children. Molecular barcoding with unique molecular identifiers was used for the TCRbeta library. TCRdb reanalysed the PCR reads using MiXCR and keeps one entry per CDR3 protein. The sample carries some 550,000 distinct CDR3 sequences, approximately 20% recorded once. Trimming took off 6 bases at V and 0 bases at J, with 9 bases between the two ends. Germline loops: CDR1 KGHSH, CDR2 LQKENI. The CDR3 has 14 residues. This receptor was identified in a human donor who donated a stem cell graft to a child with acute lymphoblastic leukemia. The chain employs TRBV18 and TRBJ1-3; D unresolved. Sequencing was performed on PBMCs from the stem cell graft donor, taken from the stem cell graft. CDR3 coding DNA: TGTGCCAGCTCCCGTTGGCGCTCTGGAAACACCATATATTTT. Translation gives CASSRWRSGNTIYF.